The next 10 T cell receptor beta chains were all read from a single sample in a study of beta chain features in type 1 diabetes. The investigators reverse transcribed all of the isolated RNA, so they sequenced expressed TCRB transcripts. Sequencing used immunoSEQ multiplex PCR; TCRdb keeps in-frame clones, though not all of them. The sample shows 120,000 to 150,000 clones, 6.9% of them seen only once. Sequenced material: central memory CD4+ T cells from blood. The origin of the receptors is a woman in her 30s in good health.

About this clone itself: The junction departs from germline at one end; a sequencing error may be responsible. This chain joins TRBV18 and TRBJ2-5; D remains unclear. The germline gives CDR1 KGHSH, CDR2 LQKENI. The CDR3 has 15 amino acids. The CDR3 DNA reads TGTGCCAGCTCATCACCCGTGCGACTCCAAGAGACCCAGTACTTC. It codes for CASSSPVRLQETQYF.

In this sample, this clone turned up a few times. V usage is TRBV11-2 and J usage is TRBJ2-7; TRBD1 matches at 9 bases. J gave up 3 bases and V 5 bases, and 8 bases lay outside the gene matches. Germline values: CDR1 SGHAT, CDR2 FQNNGV. The CDR3 contains 15 residues. The CDR3 is CASSLLGQGGYEQYF. CDR3 bases: TGTGCCAGCAGCCTCTTGGGACAGGGCGGCTACGAGCAGTACTTC.

The sample holds a few counts of this clone. The chain uses TRBV5-1 and TRBJ2-7; TRBD2 aligns across 10 bases. V gave up 2 bases and J gave up 7 bases; unmatched junction bases: 9. The CDR3 consists of 15 residues. The V gene's germline CDR1 is SGHRS and CDR2 YFSETQ. In DNA form, the CDR3 reads TGCGCCAGCAGCTTCAGGCTAGCGGGAGTCGAAGAGCAGTACTTC. Translating it yields CASSFRLAGVEEQYF.

This clone was counted only a few times. This chain connects TRBV7-2 to TRBJ2-3; TRBD2 agrees at 8 bases. J gave up 4 bases and V 7 bases, and 7 bases lay outside the gene matches. The CDR3 is 14 amino acids. Germline values: CDR1 SGHTA, CDR2 FQGNSA. The CDR3 region is CASTPGGVPDTQYF. In DNA, the CDR3 is TGTGCCAGCACCCCCGGGGGGGTGCCAGATACGCAGTATTTT.

The chain has TRBV28 and TRBJ1-5; D may be TRBD1 (6 bases). The CDR3 is 13 amino acids. Germline V gives CDR1 MDHEN, CDR2 SYDVKM. V was trimmed by 5 bases and J by 6 bases, leaving 11 bases between them. Here the CDR3 DNA reads TGTGCCAGCAGTAATTCACAGGGTCAGCCCCAGCATTTT. Its translation: CASSNSQGQPQHF.

The sample holds many counts of this clone. The chain has TRBV2 and TRBJ2-1, with D maybe TRBD1 (7 bases). Germline CDR1 is SNHLY and CDR2 is FYNNEI. V dropped 10 bases and J dropped 6 bases, with 16 bases sitting between them. The CDR3 contains 13 residues. The CDR3 reads CATKDRRGNEQFF. CDR3 sequence (DNA): TGTGCCACCAAGGACAGGCGGGGCAATGAGCAGTTCTTC.

This clone has more than one count but fewer than ten. This chain uses TRBV10-3 with TRBJ2-7; 8 bases map to TRBD1. CDR1 is ENHRY, CDR2 SYGVKD, per germline. V shed 4 bases and J 2 bases; nucleotides not matched to a gene: 7. The CDR3 length is 15 residues. CDR3 sequence: CAISALGQDTYEQYF. As DNA, the CDR3 is TGTGCCATCAGTGCGTTGGGACAGGATACCTACGAGCAGTACTTC.

Here the CDR3 reads CASSLDSRSYEQYF. The CDR3 DNA is TGTGCCAGCAGCTTAGATTCCCGTTCCTACGAGCAGTACTTC. The chain recombines TRBV7-9 with TRBJ2-7; D is uncertain. The V and J ends lost 1 base and 1 base respectively, with 8 bases between them. The CDR3 length is 14 residues. Germline V gene data show CDR1 as SEHNR and CDR2 as FQNEAQ (reference sequence).

This clone was detected a few times. The rearrangement joins TRBV6-1 to TRBJ2-5; possibly TRBD2 for D (6 bases). Germline V gives CDR1 MNHNS, CDR2 SASEGT. The CDR3 has 16 amino acids. The V and J ends lost 1 base and 5 bases respectively, with 17 bases between them. For the CDR3, the DNA is TGTGCCAGCAGTGAAGGTAGCGGCCTAGCGAGTGAGACCCAGTACTTC. Amino acid sequence: CASSEGSGLASETQYF.

The chain has TRBV18 and TRBJ2-1; 14 nucleotides match TRBD2. The CDR3 covers 14 residues. CDR1 and CDR2 from the germline V gene are KGHSH and LQKENI. J was trimmed by 6 bases and V by 6 bases; bases with no gene match: 1. The CDR3 coding sequence is TGTGCCAGCTCCGGACTAGCGGGAGGCAATGAGCAGTTCTTC. Amino acids: CASSGLAGGNEQFF.